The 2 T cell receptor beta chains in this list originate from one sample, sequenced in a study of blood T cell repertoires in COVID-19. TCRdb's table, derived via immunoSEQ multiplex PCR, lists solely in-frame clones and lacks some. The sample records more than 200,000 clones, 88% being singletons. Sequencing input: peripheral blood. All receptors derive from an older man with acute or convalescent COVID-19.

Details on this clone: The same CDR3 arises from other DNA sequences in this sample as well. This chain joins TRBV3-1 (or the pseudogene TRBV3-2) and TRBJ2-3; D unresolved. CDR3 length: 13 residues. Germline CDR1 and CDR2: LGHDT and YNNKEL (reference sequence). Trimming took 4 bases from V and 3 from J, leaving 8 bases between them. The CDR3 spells CASSRRGTDTQYF. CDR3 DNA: TGTGCCAGCAGCCGGAGAGGTACAGATACGCAGTATTTT.

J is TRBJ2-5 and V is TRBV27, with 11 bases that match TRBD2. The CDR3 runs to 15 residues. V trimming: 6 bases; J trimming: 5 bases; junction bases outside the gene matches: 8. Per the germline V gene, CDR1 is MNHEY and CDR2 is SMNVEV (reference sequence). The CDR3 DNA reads TGTGCCAGCAGGTCCCATAGCGGGAGGGGGGAGACCCAGTACTTC. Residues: CASRSHSGRGETQYF.